These 11 T cell receptor beta chains came from one sample sequenced in a study of CD8 T cells in Susac syndrome (dated by TCRdb to the late 2010s). The library came from the immunoSEQ multiplex PCR assay. RNA was extracted using the RNeasy kit, and roughly 0.5 to 1 ug of the RNA was reverse transcribed with random hexamers. In-frame beta chains were kept once TCRdb had trimmed the public reads at Q25 with fastp and called clones with MiXCR. Entries are consolidated by CDR3 protein sequence, retaining the most common genes and DNA. This sample is represented by 65,000 to 95,000 distinct CDR3 sequences; roughly 94% of them were singletons. The ten biggest clones cover roughly 0.97% of the sample. Material for sequencing was CD8+ T cells from PBMCs. The origin of the receptors is a human donor with Susac syndrome.

The chain has TRBV9 and TRBJ2-6; unclear D gene. V lost 5 bases and J 0 bases, leaving 18 bases between the germline ends. CDR3 length: 18 residues. Looked up from germline, CDR1 is SGDLS and CDR2 is YYNGEE. CDR3 in amino acids: CASSLLRGPSSGANVLTF. In DNA form, the CDR3 reads TGTGCCAGCAGTCTTTTAAGAGGTCCCAGCTCTGGGGCCAACGTCCTGACTTTC.

This clonotype has more than one count but fewer than ten. This rearrangement joins TRBV29-1 to TRBJ2-7, with D perhaps TRBD1 or TRBD2 (5 bases each). The CDR3 is 13 residues long. V dropped 0 bases and J dropped 4 bases, with 10 bases sitting between them. Germline CDR1 reads SQVTM; CDR2 reads ANQGSEA. The CDR3 region has the DNA TGCAGCGTTGAAGATCGTGGGGGATACGAGCAGTACTTC. Its protein is CSVEDRGGYEQYF.

CDR3: CASSLMGLAGGFLEQFF. CDR3 in DNA: TGTGCCAGCAGCCTCATGGGACTAGCGGGGGGGTTTTTAGAGCAGTTCTTC. The chain uses TRBV3-1 and TRBJ2-1, with 16 bases identical to TRBD2. Per germline, CDR1 LGHDT and CDR2 YNNKEL (reference sequence). This CDR3 comprises 17 residues. V lost 4 bases to trimming and J lost 10 bases; unmatched junction nucleotides: 10.

The V call is TRBV20-1, the J call TRBJ2-7, with D possibly matching TRBD1 (6 bases). The CDR3 has 12 residues. Trimming stripped 3 bases from V and 3 bases from J, with 9 bases between. The germline V gene encodes CDR1 DFQATT and CDR2 SNEGSKA (reference sequence). The DNA of the CDR3 is TGCAGTGCTAGGGACAGCGGCTACGAGCAGTACTTC. It is translated as CSARDSGYEQYF.

V is TRBV15 and J is TRBJ2-1; 10 positions match TRBD1. CDR1 is LNHNV, CDR2 YYDKDF, per germline (reference sequence). The CDR3 contains 18 residues. V trimming: 3 bases; J trimming: 9 bases; junction bases outside the gene matches: 17. CDR3 sequence (DNA): TGTGCCACCAGCAGGGAGCCCACCGGGACAGGGGTTTCTGGTGAGCAGTTCTTC. It translates to CATSREPTGTGVSGEQFF. Together with reference TRBV15 and TRBJ2-1, the CDR3 gives the full variable domain: DAMVIQNPRYQVTQFGKPVTLSCSQTLNHNVMYWYQQKSSQAPKLLFHYYDKDFNNEADTPDNFQSRRPNTSFCFLDIRSPGLGDTAMYLCATSREPTGTGVSGEQFFGPGTRLTVL.

In the case of this clonotype: Relative to the germline gene, one junction end is altered; a read error may explain this. This chain links TRBV5-4 with TRBJ2-7, with D unresolved. Germline V gives CDR1 SGHNT, CDR2 YYREEE (reference sequence). This CDR3 is built from 14 residues. The CDR3 coding sequence is TGTGCCAGCACCCTTTTGGCAAGACCGGAAGAGTCCCTCTTC. Its protein is CASTLLARPEESLF.

The V gene is TRBV9, the J gene TRBJ1-4; D not resolved. Trimming left V 3 bases short and J 4 bases short, with 13 bases between. The CDR3 runs to 15 residues. Germline-derived CDR1 and CDR2 are SGDLS and YYNGEE. The CDR3 sequence is CASSADGTGNEKLFF. The CDR3 DNA reads TGTGCCAGCAGCGCGGACGGCACTGGTAATGAAAAACTGTTTTTT. Based on the CDR3 plus reference TRBV9 and TRBJ1-4, the full variable domain is DSGVTQTPKHLITATGQRVTLRCSPRSGDLSVYWYQQSLDQGLQFLIQYYNGEERAKGNILERFSAQQFPDLHSELNLSSLELGDSALYFCASSADGTGNEKLFFGSGTQLSVL.

This chain connects TRBV24-1 to TRBJ2-5; the D call may be TRBD1 or TRBD2 (5 bases each). Trimming took 9 bases from V and 4 from J, leaving 20 bases between them. CDR1 and CDR2 (germline): KGHDR, SFDVKD. This CDR3 region has 15 residues. The CDR3 nucleotides are TGTGCCACCTCCGAGGGATGGTCCGGGACAGAGACCCAGTACTTC. Its protein product is CATSEGWSGTETQYF.

This clonotype was detected once. The CDR3 end shows no conserved phenylalanine or tryptophan, and so a read error is likely. This rearrangement joins TRBV27 to TRBJ2-7, with TRBD1 matching 8 bases. CDR1 and CDR2 from the germline V gene are MNHEY and SMNVEV (reference sequence). The CDR3 spans 14 residues. DNA of the CDR3: TGTGCCAGCAGCCTGGGACAGGACCACTACAAGCAGTACTCC. Its translation: CASSLGQDHYKQYS.

The rearrangement joins TRBV5-1 to TRBJ1-2, with a possible D match to TRBD1 (5 bases). V lost 2 bases and J lost 6, with 17 bases in between. The germline CDR1 and CDR2 sequences are SGHRS and YFSETQ. This CDR3 region has 15 residues. The CDR3 sequence is CASSFFLGQLDGYTF. For the CDR3, the DNA is TGCGCCAGCAGCTTTTTCCTGGGGCAACTGGATGGCTACACCTTC.

In its sample, this clonotype was seen once. J is TRBJ2-2 and V is TRBV29-1; no clear D gene. V lost 4 bases to trimming and J lost 0 bases, with 6 bases between them. There are 13 residues in the CDR3. Germline V gene lookup returns CDR1 SQVTM and CDR2 ANQGSEA. This CDR3 reads CSVVAANTGELFF. CDR3 nucleotide sequence: TGCAGCGTTGTTGCAGCGAACACCGGGGAGCTGTTTTTT.